This T cell receptor beta chain was documented in a study of T cell responses to AZD1222 COVID-19 vaccine. Study-level information: Pooled together were second doses at about 4 or about 12 weeks. Broader study findings: Two AZD1222 doses significantly raised spike-specific TCR breadth and depth over controls. Without day 14 samples, only post-peak T cell repertoires were studied. Among the donors, most were white British and more were female, and clonal diversity was possibly underestimated.

As regards this clone: Its antigen is unknown.

Using immunoSEQ multiplex PCR, the repertoire was profiled, and TCRdb retains in-frame clones only, with some absent. The sample carries 150,000 to 200,000 clones, 85% to 90% recorded once. V was pared by 2 bases and J by 0 bases, with 8 bases between. The V gene's germline CDR1 is SGHTA and CDR2 FQGNSA. The CDR3 runs 15 residues. This sequence was found in an adult in good health. Sequences were derived from peripheral blood, sampled on day 0 of AZD1222 vaccination. The chain links TRBV7-2 to TRBJ1-3; a weak D match, TRBD1 (6 bases). CDR3 residues: CASSLLQGSGNTIYF. CDR3 DNA sequence: TGTGCCAGCAGCTTACTACAGGGCTCTGGAAACACCATATATTTT.